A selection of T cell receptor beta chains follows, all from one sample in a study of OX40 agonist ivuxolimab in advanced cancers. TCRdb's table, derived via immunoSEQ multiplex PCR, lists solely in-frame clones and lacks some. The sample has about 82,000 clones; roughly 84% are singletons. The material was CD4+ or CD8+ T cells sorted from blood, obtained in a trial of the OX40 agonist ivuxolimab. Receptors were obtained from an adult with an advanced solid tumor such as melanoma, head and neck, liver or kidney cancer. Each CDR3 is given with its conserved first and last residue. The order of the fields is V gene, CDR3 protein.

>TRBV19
CASSSRTGGDGYTF
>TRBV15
CATSSERGNEQFF
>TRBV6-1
CASSEPVTGVSHEAFF
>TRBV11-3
CASSQGSKETQYF
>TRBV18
CASSPGRGQGMNTEAFF
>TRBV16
CASSQTSGGNYGYTF
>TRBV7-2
CASSLGGGGYTF
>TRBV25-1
CATMTGYGYTF
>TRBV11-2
CASSPRLAGVYNEQFF
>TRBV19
CASSSSGTGNTEAFF
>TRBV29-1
CSVGIGGTTGELFF
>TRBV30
CAWSQGVSNQPQHF
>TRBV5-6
CASFRRGNWNEQFF
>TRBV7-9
CASSSSRDPYNEQFF
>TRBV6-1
CASKKTSGYYEQYF
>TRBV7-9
CASSLDRTYTDTQYF
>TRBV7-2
CASGGGISEQYF
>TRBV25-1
CASSEWGTGDYEQYF
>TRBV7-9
CASSLGPGNQPQHF
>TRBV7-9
CASSPETNTEAFF
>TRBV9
CASSVEGLGQGKDEQFF
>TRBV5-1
CASSLGSSYEQYF
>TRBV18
CASSPLRMGEGEQYF
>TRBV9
CASSPRGQGGEKLFF
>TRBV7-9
CASSFGGVEGHYGYTF
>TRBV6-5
CASSYTGGYGYTF
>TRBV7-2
CASSLTRALIYGYTF
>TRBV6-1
CASSLQGNTEAFF
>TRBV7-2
CASSFSGTQREKLFF
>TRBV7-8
CASSPGLAGNTGELFF
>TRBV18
CASSSTLNQPQHF
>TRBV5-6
CASSLGGTHTEAFF
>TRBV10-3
CAISESGDGSGNSPLHF
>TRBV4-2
CASSLRTSGTSNTGELFF
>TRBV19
CASSHRFGSGGEQYF
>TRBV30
CAWGEQVGYEQYF
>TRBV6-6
CASSYSAGGFAFF
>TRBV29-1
CSVVSPGMNTEAFF
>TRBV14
CASSQLIRGGLRFEQFF
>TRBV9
CASSVSGQYNSPLHF
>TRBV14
CASSQVRGKIYEQYF
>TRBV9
CASSPPRGMAKNIQYF
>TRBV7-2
CASSLVREQPQHF
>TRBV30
CAWSRQAQETQYF
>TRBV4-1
CASSQRRSSYEQYF
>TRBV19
CASRGRTGGVNTEAFF
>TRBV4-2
CASSPRGRHYNEQFF
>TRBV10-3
CAISRTGDDSPLHF
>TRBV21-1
CASSKVMLGGRYNEQFF
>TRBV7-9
CASTRRIGDEQFF
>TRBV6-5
CASSYRQSNTEAFF
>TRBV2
CASTEDRETEAFF
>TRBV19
CASRSVRQNNQPQHF
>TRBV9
CASSVEFGEQFF
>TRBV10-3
CATRPQRGYNEQFF
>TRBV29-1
CSVAGTSGNEQFF
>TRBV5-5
CASSPPYNEQFF
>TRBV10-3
CATADRLSTDTQYF